This TCR beta chain was obtained from a study of radiation and T cells in renal cell carcinoma. Study overall: Nephrectomy followed 15 Gy stereotactic body radiation by 4 weeks. Study findings and constraints: Top tumor clonotypes rose in blood 2 weeks post-radiation, then contracted.

Repertoires were generated with immunoSEQ multiplex PCR, while TCRdb's copy carries only in-frame clones and drops some. The table records just under 80,000 clones, just over 85% of them present only once. This clone occurred once. The antigen is undetermined. Time point here: blood 2 weeks post-SBRT. Treatment meaning: 15 Gy SBRT to primary tumor, nephrectomy 4 weeks later. Serial blood draws occurred at baseline and 2 and 4 weeks post-SBRT. The patient's renal cell carcinoma had clear cell pathology. With V trimmed by 6 bases and J by 2 bases, 6 bases remained unmatched. The CDR3 loop spans 15 amino acids. In germline, CDR1 is SNHLY, CDR2 FYNNEI.

This chain connects TRBV2 to TRBJ2-3; TRBD2 matches at 9 bases. The sequencing here drew on blood, taken from a patient whose treatment included radiotherapy and nephrectomy. The sequence was collected from a woman aged 45-65 years with renal cell carcinoma. The DNA of the CDR3 is TGTGCCAGCAGCGCCCTAGCGGGAAACACAGATACGCAGTATTTT. Its translation is CASSALAGNTDTQYF.